This T cell receptor (beta chain) was sequenced in a study of CD8+ T cells in alopecia areata. Study outcomes and limitations: On tofacitinib, scalp and blood still held many of the expanded lesional clones.

Treatment denoted: oral pan-JAK inhibitor, 5-10 mg twice daily. Regarding this clone: Its antigen is currently unknown.

After isolation, RNA underwent reverse transcription to generate cDNA as the sequencing template. The method was immunoSEQ multiplex PCR; TCRdb's version includes in-frame clones alone and lacks a portion of them. The sample contains about 160,000 clones, 65% of which appear only once. The V gene lost 10 bases and the J gene lost 1 base, with 23 bases spanning the gap. Germline lookup yields CDR1 SGHVS and CDR2 FNYEAQ. This CDR3 has 17 residues. The material was CD4+ T cells sorted from blood, obtained at week 4, from a patient treated with tofacitinib. The chain employs TRBV7-6 and TRBJ2-1; D gene ambiguous. The sequence derives from a human donor with alopecia areata. The CDR3 nucleotides read TGTGCCATCCCCTACGAAATAAACACACGTTCCTACAATGAGCAGTTCTTC. It yields the protein CAIPYEINTRSYNEQFF.